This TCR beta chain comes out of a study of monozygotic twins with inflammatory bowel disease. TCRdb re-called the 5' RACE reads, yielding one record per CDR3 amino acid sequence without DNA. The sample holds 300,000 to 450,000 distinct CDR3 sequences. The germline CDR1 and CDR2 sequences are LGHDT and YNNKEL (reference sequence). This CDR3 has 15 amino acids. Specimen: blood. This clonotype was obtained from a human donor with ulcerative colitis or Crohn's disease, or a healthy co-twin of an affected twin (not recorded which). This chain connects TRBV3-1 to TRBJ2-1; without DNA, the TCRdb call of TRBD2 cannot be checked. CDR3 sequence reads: CASSRGVGGYNEQFF.